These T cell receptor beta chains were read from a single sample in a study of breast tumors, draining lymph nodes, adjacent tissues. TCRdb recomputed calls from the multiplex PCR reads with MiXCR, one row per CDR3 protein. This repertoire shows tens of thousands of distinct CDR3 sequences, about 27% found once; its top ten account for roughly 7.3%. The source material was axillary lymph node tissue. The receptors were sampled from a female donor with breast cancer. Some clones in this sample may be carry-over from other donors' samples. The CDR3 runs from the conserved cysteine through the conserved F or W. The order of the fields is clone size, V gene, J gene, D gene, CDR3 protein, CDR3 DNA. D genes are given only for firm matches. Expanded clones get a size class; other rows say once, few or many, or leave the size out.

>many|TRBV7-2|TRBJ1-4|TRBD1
CASSFGQGFEKLFF
TGTGCCAGCAGCTTCGGACAGGGCTTTGAAAAACTGTTTTTT
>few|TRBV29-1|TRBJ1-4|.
CSVGLYREGEKLFF
TGCAGCGTTGGCCTTTACAGGGAAGGGGAAAAACTGTTTTTT
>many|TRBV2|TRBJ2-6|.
CASSDSISGANVLTF
TGTGCCAGCAGTGACAGTATCTCTGGGGCCAACGTCCTGACTTTC
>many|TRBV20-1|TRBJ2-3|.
CSAVSTDTQYF
TGCAGTGCTGTGAGCACAGATACGCAGTATTTT
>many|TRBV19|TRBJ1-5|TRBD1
CASSTLPEGADQPQHF
TGTGCCAGTAGTACCCTACCGGAGGGGGCTGATCAGCCCCAGCATTTT
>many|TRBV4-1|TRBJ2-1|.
CASSQGAPGYNEQFF
TGCGCCAGCAGCCAAGGGGCTCCGGGGTACAATGAGCAGTTCTTC
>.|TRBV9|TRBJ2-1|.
CASGQGNEQFF
TGTGCCAGCGGGCAAGGGAATGAGCAGTTCTTC
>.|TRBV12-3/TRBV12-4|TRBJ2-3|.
CACAGGTDTQYF
TGTGCCTGCGCAGGCGGCACAGATACGCAGTATTTT
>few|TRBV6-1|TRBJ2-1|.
CAGSDTKLDWGSYNEQFF
TGTGCCGGCAGCGACACGAAACTCGACTGGGGATCCTACAATGAGCAGTTCTTC
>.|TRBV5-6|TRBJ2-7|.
CASSFLPKETYGQYF
TGTGCCAGCAGCTTCTTGCCGAAGGAAACCTACGGGCAGTACTTT
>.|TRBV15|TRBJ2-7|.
CATSRGLANHEQYF
TGTGCCACCAGCAGGGGGCTAGCGAACCACGAGCAGTACTTC
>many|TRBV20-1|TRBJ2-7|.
CSVPGLGSAQYF
TGCAGTGTACCGGGACTCGGCTCTGCGCAGTACTTC
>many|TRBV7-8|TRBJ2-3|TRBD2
CASSLGAGTSGSFGTDTQYF
TGTGCCAGCAGCTTAGGTGCCGGGACTAGCGGGAGTTTTGGCACAGATACGCAGTATTTT
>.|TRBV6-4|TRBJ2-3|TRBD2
CANSSGLATDTQYF
TGTGCCAACAGTTCGGGACTAGCTACGGATACGCAGTATTTT
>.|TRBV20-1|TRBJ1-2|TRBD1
CSAETGGRYGCTF
TGCAGTGCTGAGACAGGGGGCAGGTATGGCTGCACCTTT
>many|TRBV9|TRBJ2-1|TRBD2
CASSAGPAGAYYNEQFF
TGTGCCAGCAGCGCCGGCCCAGCGGGAGCGTACTACAATGAGCAGTTCTTC
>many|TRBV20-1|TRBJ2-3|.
CSASSGYSTDTQYF
TGCAGTGCTAGTAGCGGTTATAGCACAGATACGCAGTATTTT
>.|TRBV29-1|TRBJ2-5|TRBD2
CSLGTRFGTQYF
TGCAGCTTGGGGACTAGATTCGGGACCCAGTACTTC
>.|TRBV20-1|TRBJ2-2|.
CSARVLSGGRTGELFF
TGCAGTGCTAGAGTCCTTTCCGGGGGGCGCACCGGGGAGCTGTTTTTT
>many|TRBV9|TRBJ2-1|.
CASSPFERANNEQFF
TGTGCCAGCAGCCCGTTTGAGCGCGCGAACAATGAGCAGTTCTTC